This T cell receptor (beta chain) was found in a study of CD8+CD57+ T cells in acquired aplastic anemia (dated by TCRdb to between 2017 and 2018). Background on the whole study: On average, sorted CD4+ and CD8+ cells yielded around 3.5 ug of extracted DNA, with a range of roughly 0.17 to 27.4 ug. A CD8+CD57+ expansion meant a frequency higher than the mean frequency seen in healthy subjects.

Flow cytometry had shown CD8+CD57+ cell expansion in the patients selected for sequencing. All patients had severe acquired aplastic anemia diagnosed by International Study of Aplastic Anemia and Agranulocytosis and Camitta criteria. No therapy had been received by the patients at the time of blood sampling. In this study, sorted CD4+ and CD8+ T cells from the blood of healthy subjects and of severe aplastic anemia patients had their TCR repertoires deep-sequenced. Patients were enrolled under clinicaltrials.gov protocols 00001620, 01623167, 00001397, 00071045, 00081523 and 00961064 in the USA. Ficoll-Paque density gradient centrifugation was used to isolate peripheral blood mononuclear cells. Before DNA was extracted, CD4+ and CD8+ T cells were sorted using either FACS or magnetic beads. The V and J ends are trimmed by 5 bases and 5 bases, leaving 11 bases between them. Its CDR3 holds 14 amino acids, cysteine through phenylalanine. Just the 42-base CDR3 DNA is kept, in frame starting at base 1. The germline V gene gives CDR1 as SGHRS and CDR2 as YFSETQ.

What the study reported, not specific to this receptor: CD8+ Simpson's diversity did not differ significantly between patients and healthy controls (P=0.060). Over 25 CD8+ CDR3 sequences were found in both patients and controls but appeared to be highly expressed in patients and within the immunodominant clones of the patients.

About this clonotype: Its antigen is currently not known. Qualities for individual bases were not recorded, and no much larger clone is one base off.

Genomic DNA was used as template for profiling of TCR beta VDJ combinations and CDR3 sequences. TCR repertoire sequencing was run on an Illumina HiSeq 2000. In the paper's pipeline: TRBV/TRBJ rearrangement plots, CDR3 size and DJ length profiles, and Simpson's diversity index were used to assess repertoires. The immunodominant clone was defined as the most abundant DNA sequence in deep sequencing data. CDR3 amino acid sequences were screened for sharing across subjects and compared with published repertoires and the VDJdb database. Through fastp at Q25 and MiXCR, TCRdb rebuilt clones from the public reads, retaining in-frame beta chains. Under each unique CDR3 protein, matching rows form one entry showing the most common genes and DNA. In this record, the V and J calls reflect TCRdb's handling and not the investigators' own analysis. This sample has hundreds of thousands of distinct CDR3 sequences in its table, and under 65% of those were observed once. The top ten constitute 1% to 1.5% of the sample.

Sequencing used sorted CD4+, CD8+, or CD8+CD57+ T cells (not recorded which) from PBMCs. The receptor was derived from a human donor with aplastic anemia. The chain is encoded by TRBV5-1 joined to TRBJ1-6; a weak D assignment points to TRBD1 (5 bases agree). The bases are TGCGCCAGCAGTAATCAGGGAGATAATTCACCCCTCCACTTT. Translated, this gives CASSNQGDNSPLHF.